These T cell receptor beta chains were read from a single sample in a study of cytomegalovirus exposure and HLA in healthy donors. The protocol was immunoSEQ multiplex PCR, while the TCRdb copy is restricted to in-frame clones and leaves out a portion. The repertoire holds about 110,000 clones, with 74% as singletons. The sequenced material came from PBMCs. These TCRs come from a man aged 45-65 years in good health and CMV-seropositive. The CDR3 runs from the conserved cysteine through the conserved F or W. Each record gives: V gene, J gene, CDR3 protein.

TRBV5-8	TRBJ2-1	CASSFQEGPNNEQFF
TRBV23-1	TRBJ1-1	CASSQSPGCPPAEAFF
TRBV4-2	TRBJ1-6	CASSQERQGAAYNSPLHF
TRBV6-5	TRBJ1-4	CASSPRGGKEKLFF
TRBV4-2	TRBJ2-1	CASSQVQGVNEQFF
TRBV11-3	TRBJ2-7	CASSFTGESEQYF
TRBV5-1	TRBJ2-7	CASSLAGDPYEQYF
TRBV6-1	TRBJ1-5	CASSEADQPQHF
TRBV7-2	TRBJ1-6	CASSLGSGMNSPLHF
TRBV29-1	TRBJ2-1	CSVEIGGTYNEQFF
TRBV5-4	TRBJ2-5	CASSPTAAGETQYF
TRBV6-5	TRBJ2-7	CASSKDRDYEQYF
TRBV12-5	TRBJ1-1	CASWREMNTEAFF
TRBV7-8	TRBJ1-1	CASRTGIQGHTEAFF
TRBV7-9	TRBJ2-3	CASSLALIGDTQYF
TRBV19	TRBJ1-4	CASSGQGREKLFF
TRBV5-6	TRBJ2-1	CASSINRGRGQFF
TRBV7-2	TRBJ2-7	CASSLSIETEDEQYF
TRBV2	TRBJ2-5	CASGRGSQETQYF
TRBV5-1	TRBJ2-3	CASSLRSGGAYSTDTQYF
TRBV5-1	TRBJ1-2	CASSLDGRGVDGYTF
TRBV19	TRBJ2-7	CASSTRDRGSSYEQYF
TRBV28	TRBJ2-5	CASSDPSGGWGSGEQYF
TRBV28	TRBJ1-2	CASTTPQRINYGYTF
TRBV6-6	TRBJ1-4	CASKYLQGANEKLFF
TRBV6-1	TRBJ1-3	CASSEGSYLGNTIYF
TRBV15	TRBJ1-5	CATSERSREGQPQHF
TRBV6-1	TRBJ1-1	CASSTGSEAFF
TRBV4-1	TRBJ1-1	CASSQDRGDEAFF
TRBV7-6	TRBJ1-5	CASSSGGDLQPQHF
TRBV4-1	TRBJ2-7	CASSQGKSAYEQYF
TRBV2	TRBJ2-1	CASNTGLAPNEQFF
TRBV15	TRBJ2-5	CATSTGTHQETQYF
TRBV5-1	TRBJ2-7	CASSLGTGSSYEQYF
TRBV5-6	TRBJ2-7	CASKGQGARYEQYF
TRBV29-1	TRBJ2-7	CSVLIGLPEAASYEQYF
TRBV19	TRBJ2-6	CASSIKGQGSVSGANVLTF
TRBV7-9	TRBJ1-1	CASSLKGDRAEAFF
TRBV18	TRBJ2-7	CASSPNREAYEQYF
TRBV10-3	TRBJ2-1	CAISDLADTYNEQFF
TRBV7-9	TRBJ1-3	CASSLQGSGNTIYF
TRBV5-1	TRBJ2-6	CASSRDSFSGANVLTF
TRBV5-1	TRBJ2-7	CASSLDDNSYEQYF
TRBV10-1	TRBJ2-5	CASSDPGTGRGETQYF
TRBV27	TRBJ1-1	CASSLAGIDEAFF
TRBV9	TRBJ2-1	CASSPQAGGSYNEQFF
TRBV20-1	TRBJ2-1	CSAPRTGEQFF
TRBV7-3	TRBJ2-7	CASSLRVEAGALQYF
TRBV2	TRBJ1-2	CASSSIRIQGIGYTF
TRBV13	TRBJ2-2	CASSFRQANTGELFF